Listed here is a single TCR beta chain. Sequenced by immunoSEQ multiplex PCR; TCRdb stores in-frame clones only, minus some. Of some 120,000 clones in the sample, around 90% were seen once. The sample comes from a study of control samples from healthy donors and cancer patients. This CDR3 region has 13 residues. V shed 6 bases and J shed 0 bases, with 6 bases lying between them. The rearrangement joins TRBV12-3 or TRBV12-4 to TRBJ1-3; no reliable D call. This receptor was obtained from a woman between 65 and 79 years old in good health. The source material was blood. The CDR3 sequence is CASSPGSGNTIYF. The CDR3 nucleotides are TGTGCCAGCAGCCCGGGCTCTGGAAACACCATATATTTT.